This section outlines one T cell receptor beta chain sequence together with its context. Its cognate antigen is unknown. At one boundary the junction diverges from the germline segment, which might be a read error. This same CDR3 is encoded by further DNA sequences in the sample. Germline V gene lookup returns CDR1 SGHRS and CDR2 YFSETQ. The CDR3 contains 15 residues. The source of the sample is a study of cytomegalovirus exposure and HLA in healthy donors. Study-level findings and limits: A further, later analysis showed that HLA-associated TCR beta chains (compared with equally common others) were more clonally expanded. Across all donors, roughly uniform sequencing depth was an assumption of the presence/absence analyses. Sequencing had likely introduced a cluster of highly shared sequence variants as an artifact. A later analysis found that most CMV-associated TCR beta chains appeared HLA-restricted.

A multiplex PCR was run with 60 Vbeta primers and 13 Jbeta primers. This table comes from immunoSEQ multiplex PCR, and its TCRdb copy is limited to in-frame clones, with some not included. The table includes fewer than 150,000 clones, 70% to 75% detected once. This receptor was obtained from a human donor in good health. The sequencing input was PBMCs. The chain joins TRBV5-1 to TRBJ2-2; D perhaps matches TRBD1 (6 bases). The CDR3 coding sequence is TGCGCCAGCAGCTTGGACAGGGCTCACACCGGGGAGCTGTTTTTC. Protein sequence: CASSLDRAHTGELFF.